This passage covers 8 T cell receptor beta chains from one sample sequenced in a study of cytomegalovirus exposure and HLA in healthy donors. The PCR made use of 60 Vbeta and 13 Jbeta primers. TCRdb keeps only in-frame clones here, not all; method: immunoSEQ multiplex PCR. The sample lists roughly 180,000 clones; roughly 88% were seen once. The sequenced sample was PBMCs. The source is a boy younger than 10 in good health and CMV-seronegative.

The chain joins TRBV15 to TRBJ2-4; 7 positions agree with TRBD2. The germline gives CDR1 LNHNV, CDR2 YYDKDF (reference sequence). The CDR3 has 18 residues. V lost 4 bases to trimming and J lost 8 bases; unmatched junction nucleotides: 20. CDR3 amino acids: CATSTIGPAGPAEDIQYF. CDR3 in DNA: TGTGCCACCAGCACCATAGGTCCAGCGGGGCCAGCGGAGGACATTCAGTACTTC.

The chain recombines TRBV6-5 with TRBJ1-2, with D tentatively TRBD1 (6 bases). V dropped 0 bases and J dropped 4 bases, with 9 bases sitting between them. CDR3 length: 14 amino acids. Germline V gene data show CDR1 as MNHEY and CDR2 as SVGAGI. The CDR3 nucleotides are TGTGCCAGCAGTTACTCGGGCAGGGGCTATGGCTACACCTTC. Translation: CASSYSGRGYGYTF.

CDR3 region: CASRTPSLRDTEAFF. CDR3 DNA sequence: TGTGCCAGCAGGACCCCCTCCTTACGGGACACTGAAGCTTTCTTT. The chain links TRBV6-5 to TRBJ1-1; no clear D. CDR3 length: 15 residues. The germline CDR1 and CDR2 sequences are MNHEY and SVGAGI. With 6 bases removed from V and 3 bases from J, the gap between germline ends came to 17 bases.

The chain employs TRBV19 and TRBJ2-5; possibly TRBD2 for D (5 bases). The ends were cut back, 6 bases at V and 4 bases at J, with 24 bases in the middle. The CDR3 has 17 residues. Germline values: CDR1 LNHDA, CDR2 SQIVND (reference sequence). This chain's CDR3 is CASSLSPRGVGAETQYF. CDR3 nucleotide sequence: TGTGCCAGTAGCCTTAGTCCACGGGGAGTAGGTGCAGAGACCCAGTACTTC.

The rearrangement joins TRBV7-9 to TRBJ2-5; no reliable D call. The V gene's germline CDR1 is SEHNR and CDR2 FQNEAQ (reference sequence). The length of the CDR3 is 14 residues. V was cut by 3 bases and J by 4 bases, with 12 bases left in between. CDR3 sequence (DNA): TGTGCCAGCAGCTTTTTTGAGGAAAGAGAGACCCAGTACTTC. Its translation is CASSFFEERETQYF. Using reference TRBV7-9 and TRBJ2-5 for the parts outside the CDR3, the full variable domain is DTGVSQNPRHKITKRGQNVTFRCDPISEHNRLYWYRQTLGQGPEFLTYFQNEAQLEKSRLLSDRFSAERPKGSFSTLEIQRTEQGDSAMYLCASSFFEERETQYFGPGTRLLVL.

The chain joins TRBV5-1 to TRBJ2-2; 10 bases match TRBD2. This CDR3 has 17 residues. The ends lost 4 bases at V and 5 bases at J; junction bases unmatched: 11. The V gene's germline CDR1 is SGHRS and CDR2 YFSETQ. The CDR3 coding sequence is TGCGCCAGCAGCGTAAACCCTAGCGGGAGTTGGACCGGGGAGCTGTTTTTT. The encoded protein is CASSVNPSGSWTGELFF.

This clone was found once. In nucleotides, the CDR3 is TGTGCCAGCAGTGCGGACCTAGCGGGGGACTACGAGCAGTACTTC. This sequence encodes CASSADLAGDYEQYF. This rearrangement joins TRBV6-1 to TRBJ2-7; 10 bases are a match to TRBD2. V was pared by 4 bases and J by 3 bases, with 6 bases of the junction left unmatched. Germline values: CDR1 MNHNS, CDR2 SASEGT. The CDR3 loop spans 15 amino acids.

The CDR3 DNA follows: TGTGCCTGGAGGGAACCGGGACAGGGGAGCTACGAGCAGTACTTC. It translates to CAWREPGQGSYEQYF. J is TRBJ2-7 and V is TRBV30; 10 bases align to TRBD1. The J segment lost 3 bases and the V segment lost 3 bases, leaving 8 bases of the junction unmatched. This CDR3 spans 15 amino acids. From germline, CDR1 is GTSNPN and CDR2 SVGIG (reference sequence).